Listed here are 3 T cell receptor beta chains from one sample, sequenced in a study of resident and recirculating memory T cells in vitiligo. The repertoire was sequenced with immunoSEQ multiplex PCR; TCRdb's copy has only in-frame clones and lacks some. The sample contains tens of thousands of clones, approximately 93% of which appear only once. The sequencing sample was made of blood. Receptors were obtained from a male donor with vitiligo.

V is TRBV20-1 and J is TRBJ2-7; TRBD1 might be the D (6 bases). With 0 bases removed from V and 6 bases from J, the gap between germline ends came to 6 bases. This CDR3 has 11 residues. The germline gives CDR1 DFQATT, CDR2 SNEGSKA (reference sequence). The CDR3 is CSARDRGEQYF. The DNA of the CDR3 is TGCAGTGCTAGAGACAGGGGCGAGCAGTACTTC.

The chain couples TRBV9 to TRBJ2-5; TRBD2 is a possible D gene (7 bases). This CDR3 spans 16 amino acids. Trimming shortened V by 2 bases and J by 1 base, and 15 bases separated the two germline ends. CDR1 is SGDLS and CDR2 is YYNGEE in the germline V gene. The DNA of the CDR3 is TGTGCCAGCAGCGTGGCTAACGGGGGGCGCCAAGAGACCCAGTACTTC. The encoded protein is CASSVANGGRQETQYF.

This chain uses TRBV30 with TRBJ1-1; TRBD1 matches at 9 bases. V gave up 1 base and J gave up 0 bases; unmatched junction bases: 15. This CDR3 region has 19 residues. Germline assignment: CDR1 GTSNPN and CDR2 SVGIG (reference sequence). The CDR3 protein is CAWSDVGITWDRVNTEAFF. The CDR3 nucleotides are TGTGCCTGGAGTGACGTTGGTATTACATGGGACAGGGTGAACACTGAAGCTTTCTTT.